This T cell receptor beta chain was identified in a study of shared clonotypes between healthy human individuals (dated by TCRdb to the early 2020s). Turning to the overall study: The cohort comprised two women and a few men aged 18 to 49 years. To estimate repertoire size and how much clonotypes are shared between individuals, the study performed deep sequencing of blood TCR repertoires from about five healthy adults. Per donor, leukapheresis produced somewhere between about 0.9 and 9 billion PBMCs. Libraries were prepared and TCR repertoires were sequenced by different laboratories using diverse techniques, in order to increase sequencing depth and limit assay-specific biases.

TCR CDR3 regions were amplified from genomic DNA by multiplex PCR using the deep immunoSEQ assay. Genomic DNA extracted from each cell subset was distributed evenly over all wells of several immunoSEQ 96-well plates, and each plate served as one replicate. For unsorted PBMC, each replicate PCR was loaded with roughly 330 ng genomic DNA, equivalent to tens of thousands of T cell genomes. Genomic DNA from unsorted PBMC was sequenced over ten immunoSEQ deep assay plates. Purified libraries were quantified with a Qubit 3.0 fluorometer, sized on a Bioanalyzer 2100, and re-quantified with the KAPA Library Quantification kit. Each immunoSEQ 96-well plate was sequenced on its own single-read 150-cycle Illumina NextSeq 550 flow cell. The authors processed their data as follows. Because the immunoSEQ output included only junctional sequences and no quality scores, the filtering could not be the same as the filtering used for full-length reads. To assign V/J genes and CDR3, sequences were annotated against IMGT germline references using PyIR, a Python wrapper for IgBLAST v1.9. Reads were removed for weak V/J assignments (E-value above 1e-6), missing CDR3, stop codons, out-of-frame junctions, or ambiguous translated residues. A V3J clonotype was defined by an identical inferred V gene, J gene, and CDR3 amino acid sequence. Percentage overlap between repertoires was computed as shared unique clonotypes divided by the size of the smaller repertoire. Three approaches were used to assess repertoire richness: RTK rarefaction, the Chao1 estimator, and Recon v2.1 estimates of unobserved clonotypes. The table was pulled from immuneACCESS by TCRdb, which kept in-frame rearrangements only. Such tables lose some clones; where checked, under half of the loss comes from unresolved V genes, and the rest has no known cause. The D gene and trimming were derived from the DNA, and the V and J assignments and clone size from that table. Recorded for this sample are about 470,000 clones; roughly 83% of them occurred a single time. The top ten hold about 12% of the sample.

Remarks on this clone: Its target antigen remains unknown. No clone much larger than this one lies a single base away; base qualities are absent.

The junction carries 7 bases between V and J, which are trimmed by 0 bases and 0 bases respectively. From the germline V gene, CDR1 is SGDLS and CDR2 is YYNGEE. From the cysteine through the phenylalanine, the CDR3 covers 16 amino acids. The read is trimmed to its CDR3 DNA, 48 bases read in frame from base 1. Healthy HIV-negative adults with no recently reported acute infections or vaccinations were included as donors. All donors were Caucasian adults living in Nashville, Tennessee, USA. For unsorted samples, some 90 million PBMCs were counted, and genomic DNA was extracted using the QIAamp DNA Blood Mini kit. After blood collection by leukapheresis, PBMCs were isolated using Ficoll-Histopaque density gradient centrifugation and then cryopreserved in the vapor phase of liquid nitrogen. What the work shows at the level of the full study, not this receptor alone: Because the study included a small number of donors, the genetic and exposure-history diversity represented was limited. Pairwise subsampling led to the expectation that sequencing depth would affect the degree of clonotype sharing among donors. Sampling was restricted to blood, and TCR repertoires in tissue are likely to differ from TCR repertoires in blood.

The sequence was collected from a woman in her thirties or forties in good health. Some clones in this sample may be carry-over from other donors' samples. Source material: PBMCs. The V and J genes are TRBV9 and TRBJ2-6, with TRBD2 as a weak D call on 5 bases. The DNA sequence reads TGTGCCAGCAGCGTAGGAGAGGGCTCTGGGGCCAACGTCCTGACTTTC. Its protein is CASSVGEGSGANVLTF.